The T cell receptor beta chain under discussion was sequenced for a study of control samples from healthy donors and cancer patients. The ends lost 4 bases at V and 9 bases at J; junction bases unmatched: 4. Germline V gives CDR1 SNHLY, CDR2 FYNNEI. The CDR3 is made up of 14 amino acids. Data came from immunoSEQ multiplex PCR; TCRdb stores just in-frame clones and leaves some out. Found here are roughly 160,000 clones, approximately 94% of them singletons; the top ten hold 11% to 15%. The rearrangement links TRBV2 to TRBJ1-6; TRBD1 aligns across 9 bases. The origin of this receptor is a man aged 60 to 69 with colorectal cancer. The sequenced material came from PBMCs. Written as DNA, the CDR3 is TGTGCCAGCAGTGCCGACAGGGGGGGTTCACCCCTCCACTTT. This translates into CASSADRGGSPLHF.